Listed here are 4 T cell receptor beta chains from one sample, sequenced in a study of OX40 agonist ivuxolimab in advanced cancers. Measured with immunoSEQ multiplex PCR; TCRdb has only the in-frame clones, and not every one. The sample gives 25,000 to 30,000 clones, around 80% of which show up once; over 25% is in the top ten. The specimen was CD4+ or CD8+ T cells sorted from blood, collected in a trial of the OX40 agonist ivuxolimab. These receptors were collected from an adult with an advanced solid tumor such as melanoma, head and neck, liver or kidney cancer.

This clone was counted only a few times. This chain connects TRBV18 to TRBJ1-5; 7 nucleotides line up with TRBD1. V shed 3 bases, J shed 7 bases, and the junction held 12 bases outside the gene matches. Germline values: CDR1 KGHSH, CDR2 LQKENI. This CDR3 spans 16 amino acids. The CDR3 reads CASSPTGDNSRQPQHF. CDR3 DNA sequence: TGTGCCAGCTCACCTACAGGGGATAACTCGAGACAGCCCCAGCATTTT. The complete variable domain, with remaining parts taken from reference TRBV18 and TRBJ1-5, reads NAGVMQNPRHLVRRRGQEARLRCSPMKGHSHVYWYRQLPEEGLKFMVYLQKENIIDESGMPKERFSAEFPKEGPSILRIQQVVRGDSAAYFCASSPTGDNSRQPQHFGDGTRLSIL.

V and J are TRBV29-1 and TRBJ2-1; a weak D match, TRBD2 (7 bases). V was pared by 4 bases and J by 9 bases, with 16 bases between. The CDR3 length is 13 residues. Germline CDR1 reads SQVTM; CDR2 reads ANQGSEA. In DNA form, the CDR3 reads TGCAGCGTTGTGTGGGGGGGCCGGTCTGAGCAGTTCTTC. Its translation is CSVVWGGRSEQFF.

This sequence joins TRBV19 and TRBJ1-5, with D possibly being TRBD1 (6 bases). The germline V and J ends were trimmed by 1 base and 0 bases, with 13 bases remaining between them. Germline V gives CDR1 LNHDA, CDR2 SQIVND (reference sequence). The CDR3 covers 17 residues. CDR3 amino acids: CASSIVDSTYSNQPQHF. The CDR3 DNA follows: TGTGCCAGTAGTATAGTGGACAGTACCTATAGCAATCAGCCCCAGCATTTT.

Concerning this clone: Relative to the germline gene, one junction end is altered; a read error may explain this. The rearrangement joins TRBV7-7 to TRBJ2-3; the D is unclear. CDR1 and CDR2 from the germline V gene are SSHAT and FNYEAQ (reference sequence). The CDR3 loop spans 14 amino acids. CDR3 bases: TGTGCTAGCAGCTTAGAAGGCAGCACAGATACGCAGTATTTT. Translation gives CASSLEGSTDTQYF.